Each of the 14 T cell receptor beta chains below was sequenced from the same sample in a study of shared clonotypes between healthy human individuals. Assay: immunoSEQ multiplex PCR; the TCRdb copy retains only in-frame clones and omits some. The table has 400,000 to 550,000 clones, 79% seen once. The sequenced sample consisted of PBMCs. These receptor sequences come from a woman in her forties in good health. Some clones in this sample may be carry-over from other donors' samples.

The chain links TRBV5-1 to TRBJ1-3; TRBD1 might be the D (5 bases). CDR3 length: 14 amino acids. The germline V and J ends were trimmed by 2 bases and 4 bases, with 10 bases remaining between them. Germline CDR1 is SGHRS and CDR2 is YFSETQ. CDR3 coding DNA: TGCGCCAGCAGCTTCCTAGGGGAAGGAAACACCATATATTTT. Its protein product is CASSFLGEGNTIYF.

This clone was seen more than once but under ten times. The chain is built from TRBV2 and TRBJ1-2; 8 nucleotides match TRBD1. The CDR3 runs to 12 residues. The V gene's germline CDR1 is SNHLY and CDR2 FYNNEI. Trimming removed 6 bases from V and 8 bases from J; junction bases left unmatched: 5. DNA for the CDR3: TGTGCCAGCAGCCAGGACAGGGTCGGCTACACCTTC. Translated, it gives CASSQDRVGYTF.

The chain has TRBV27 and TRBJ2-7; TRBD2 aligns across 11 bases. Unmatched junction bases numbered 6, after V lost 3 bases and J lost 2 bases. The CDR3 is 16 amino acids. The germline V gene has CDR1 MNHEY and CDR2 SMNVEV (reference sequence). CDR3 in amino acids: CASSFPVAGGTYEQYF. The CDR3, as DNA: TGTGCCAGCAGTTTTCCGGTAGCGGGAGGGACCTACGAGCAGTACTTC.

This chain uses TRBV9 with TRBJ2-3, with 7 positions matching TRBD2. The CDR3 has 15 amino acids. From germline, CDR1 is SGDLS and CDR2 YYNGEE. V shed 0 bases, J shed 4 bases, and the junction held 5 bases outside the gene matches. CDR3 region: CASSVGTRGADTQYF. The CDR3 nucleotides read TGTGCCAGCAGCGTAGGGACTAGGGGCGCAGATACGCAGTATTTT.

The rearrangement links TRBV19 to TRBJ2-2; 8 bases are a match to TRBD1. Losses at the gene ends were 4 bases for V and 8 bases for J; bases not matched to a gene: 12. The CDR3 loop spans 16 amino acids. The germline CDR1 and CDR2 sequences are LNHDA and SQIVND (reference sequence). The chain's CDR3 is CASSTRPTGEYGELFF. CDR3 nucleotide sequence: TGTGCCAGTAGTACCCGACCGACAGGGGAATATGGGGAGCTGTTTTTT.

The chain is built from TRBV7-9 and TRBJ1-1; 7 bases map to TRBD1. Germline V gene sequence: CDR1 SEHNR, CDR2 FQNEAQ (reference sequence). V gave up 5 bases and J gave up 1 base; unmatched junction bases: 4. The CDR3 spans 14 residues. The CDR3: CASSTDRQNTEAFF. In DNA, the CDR3 is TGTGCCAGCAGCACGGACAGGCAGAACACTGAAGCTTTCTTT.

The chain carries TRBV9 and TRBJ2-3, with D possibly matching TRBD1 (5 bases). Germline-derived CDR1 and CDR2 are SGDLS and YYNGEE. The CDR3 length is 14 residues. Between the trimmed V and J ends, which lost 1 base and 2 bases, there was a span of 8 bases. CDR3 sequence reads: CASSVQGPTDTQYF. The DNA for the CDR3 is TGTGCCAGCAGCGTACAGGGCCCCACAGATACGCAGTATTTT.

This clone has just one count. This sequence joins TRBV7-2 and TRBJ1-4; 8 bases agree with TRBD1. Germline V CDR1 and CDR2: SGHTA, FQGNSA. The CDR3 is 14 residues long. J lost 8 bases, V lost 6 bases, and 8 bases had no gene match. This CDR3 is CASSPRTGLEKLFF. The CDR3 DNA follows: TGTGCCAGCAGTCCAAGGACAGGGTTGGAAAAACTGTTTTTT. Together with reference TRBV7-2 and TRBJ1-4, the CDR3 gives the full variable domain: GAGVSQSPSNKVTEKGKDVELRCDPISGHTALYWYRQSLGQGLEFLIYFQGNSAPDKSGLPSDRFSAERTGGSVSTLTIQRTQQEDSAVYLCASSPRTGLEKLFFGSGTQLSVL.

This clone was recorded once. The V call is TRBV9, the J call TRBJ2-7; the D gene could be TRBD1 or TRBD2 (5 bases each). CDR1 is SGDLS, CDR2 YYNGEE, per germline. V lost 0 bases and J 7 bases, leaving 14 bases between the germline ends. The CDR3 spans 14 residues. This chain's CDR3 is CASSVGPGAREQYF. CDR3 coding DNA: TGTGCCAGCAGCGTAGGTCCCGGGGCTAGGGAGCAGTACTTC. The complete variable domain, with remaining parts taken from reference TRBV9 and TRBJ2-7, reads DSGVTQTPKHLITATGQRVTLRCSPRSGDLSVYWYQQSLDQGLQFLIQYYNGEERAKGNILERFSAQQFPDLHSELNLSSLELGDSALYFCASSVGPGAREQYFGPGTRLTVT.

The J gene is TRBJ2-1, the V gene TRBV5-4; 13 bases map to TRBD2. The CDR3 length is 15 residues. J gave up 9 bases and V 3 bases, and 6 bases lay outside the gene matches. Looked up from germline, CDR1 is SGHNT and CDR2 is YYREEE (reference sequence). The CDR3 nucleotides are TGTGCCAGCAGCTCCGGGACTAGCGGGATCGGTGAGCAGTTCTTC. Translation: CASSSGTSGIGEQFF.

This chain joins TRBV30 and TRBJ2-7; the D is unclear. The germline V and J ends were trimmed by 0 bases and 2 bases, with 11 bases remaining between them. This CDR3 region has 14 residues. Germline assignment: CDR1 GTSNPN and CDR2 SVGIG (reference sequence). CDR3 protein: CAWSVRLGTYEQYF. The CDR3 nucleotides read TGTGCCTGGAGTGTACGTCTCGGAACCTACGAGCAGTACTTC.

The CDR3 loop reads CASSQDPSGRKGEQFF. Written as DNA, the CDR3 is TGTGCCAGCAGCCAAGATCCTAGCGGGAGGAAAGGCGAGCAGTTCTTC. The chain couples TRBV4-2 to TRBJ2-1; 11 bases are a match to TRBD2. Losses at the gene ends were 0 bases for V and 10 bases for J; bases not matched to a gene: 8. The germline V gene encodes CDR1 LGHNA and CDR2 YNFKEQ. This CDR3 has 16 amino acids.

This chain links TRBV29-1 with TRBJ2-1, with unresolved D. There are 14 residues in the CDR3. The V end lost 1 base, the J end lost 4 bases, and 11 bases lay between the germline ends. Germline loops: CDR1 SQVTM, CDR2 ANQGSEA. The chain's CDR3 is CSVEGLGNYNEQFF. CDR3 in DNA: TGCAGCGTTGAAGGCTTGGGGAATTACAATGAGCAGTTCTTC.

The V call is TRBV11-2, the J call TRBJ2-5; 9 positions match TRBD2. The DNA end is more similar to TRBJ2-7, so the J call may be wrong. The CDR3 is 14 residues long. Germline assignment: CDR1 SGHAT and CDR2 FQNNGV. As DNA, the CDR3 is TGTGCCAGCAGCCTCGGGACTAGCAGCTACGAGCAGTACTTC. Translation: CASSLGTSSYEQYF.